The sequence of this T cell receptor beta chain was determined in a study of blood T cell repertoires in COVID-19. Only in-frame clones appear in the TCRdb table, and some are missing; sequencing was by immunoSEQ multiplex PCR. The sample contains about 230,000 clones, approximately 88% of which appear only once. This clone showed up just a few times. Germline values: CDR1 KGHSH, CDR2 LQKENI. Trimming stripped 2 bases from V and 3 bases from J, with 13 bases between. The CDR3 length is 15 residues. The specimen was peripheral blood. The receptor was isolated from a man in his forties with acute or convalescent COVID-19. The rearrangement uses TRBV18 and TRBJ1-1; D may be TRBD1 (6 bases). CDR3 residues: CASSPTGGADTEAFF. The CDR3 bases are TGTGCCAGCTCACCAACGGGGGGCGCGGACACTGAAGCTTTCTTT.